What follows are 10 T cell receptor beta chains derived from one specimen sequenced in a study of T cell responses to AZD1222 COVID-19 vaccine. Produced via immunoSEQ multiplex PCR; TCRdb's table is partial and in-frame only. This sample has 90,000 to 120,000 clones, with about 89% found just once. The input for sequencing was peripheral blood, taken on day 0 of AZD1222 vaccination. These receptors all come from an adult in good health.

The chain recombines TRBV2 with TRBJ2-1; 8 bases fit TRBD2. Germline CDR1 is SNHLY and CDR2 is FYNNEI. CDR3 length equals 17 residues. V dropped 7 bases and J dropped 9; count of bases not matched to a gene: 20. This chain's CDR3 is CASKRMIAGFSPAEQFF. CDR3 in DNA: TGTGCCAGCAAGAGGATGATAGCGGGATTCTCGCCCGCTGAGCAGTTCTTC.

This sequence joins TRBV6-2 or TRBV6-3 and TRBJ2-7; D gene ambiguous. V was shortened by 4 bases and J by 7 bases, with 8 bases between the two germline ends. Germline loops: CDR1 MNHEY, CDR2 SVGEGT. CDR3 length: 11 amino acids. The CDR3 is CASSLRWEQYF. As DNA, the CDR3 is TGTGCCAGCAGTTTAAGGTGGGAGCAGTACTTC.

CDR3 in amino acids: CATSKAGNYGYTF. DNA for the CDR3: TGTGCCACCAGCAAAGCTGGAAACTATGGCTACACCTTC. The chain carries TRBV15 and TRBJ1-2; D is unresolved. The germline V gene has CDR1 LNHNV and CDR2 YYDKDF (reference sequence). CDR3 length: 13 amino acids. Trimming shortened V by 4 bases and J by 2 bases, and 8 bases separated the two germline ends.

V gene TRBV7-8 combines with J gene TRBJ2-7, with D maybe TRBD1 (6 bases). The germline CDR1 and CDR2 sequences are SGHVS and FQNEAQ. The V gene lost 5 bases and the J gene lost 6 bases, with 17 bases spanning the gap. The CDR3 is 14 amino acids. The CDR3 bases are TGTGCCAGCAGCCCGACAGGAGTGGTGGGCGAGCAGTACTTC. Translated: CASSPTGVVGEQYF.

The chain carries TRBV7-6 and TRBJ1-3; D is uncertain. The CDR3 totals 16 residues. V lost 0 bases, J lost 3 bases, and 12 bases lay in between. CDR1 SGHVS and CDR2 FNYEAQ come from the germline V gene. CDR3 protein: CASSLAPGNSGNTIYF. CDR3 coding DNA: TGTGCCAGCAGCTTAGCTCCAGGCAATAGTGGAAACACCATATATTTT. Drawing the rest from reference TRBV7-6 and TRBJ1-3, the complete variable domain is GAGVSQSPRYKVTKRGQDVALRCDPISGHVSLYWYRQALGQGPEFLTYFNYEAQQDKSGLPNDRFSAERPEGSISTLTIQRTEQRDSAMYRCASSLAPGNSGNTIYFGEGSWLTVV.

The J gene is TRBJ2-2, the V gene TRBV7-2; D is perhaps TRBD1 (6 bases). Germline V CDR1 and CDR2: SGHTA, FQGNSA. Trimming removed 5 bases from V and 0 bases from J, with 10 bases in between. CDR3 length equals 15 residues. This CDR3 is CASSRGGANTGELFF. In nucleotides, the CDR3 is TGTGCCAGCAGCCGTGGGGGCGCGAACACCGGGGAGCTGTTTTTT.

This sequence joins TRBV6-2 or TRBV6-3 and TRBJ2-2; TRBD2 matches at 14 bases. V dropped 0 bases and J dropped 7; count of bases not matched to a gene: 7. This CDR3 contains 18 residues. Germline CDR1 MNHEY, CDR2 SVGEGT. The CDR3 loop is CASSYSGLAGGRVGELFF. DNA of the CDR3: TGTGCCAGCAGTTACTCTGGACTAGCGGGAGGAAGGGTCGGGGAGCTGTTTTTT.

The chain uses TRBV3-1 (or the pseudogene TRBV3-2) and TRBJ1-2; no reliable D call. The germline V and J ends were trimmed by 3 bases and 6 bases, with 8 bases remaining between them. The CDR3 runs to 12 residues. CDR1 and CDR2 from the germline V gene are LGHDT and YNNKEL (reference sequence). CDR3 region: CASSQRRNGYTF. The CDR3 nucleotides read TGTGCCAGCAGCCAGCGGCGGAATGGCTACACCTTC.

The chain combines TRBV10-3 with TRBJ2-5, with D possibly matching TRBD2 (7 bases). Germline CDR1 and CDR2: ENHRY and SYGVKD. Trimming took off 0 bases at V and 5 bases at J, with 13 bases between the two ends. This CDR3 spans 15 amino acids. CDR3 residues: CAISESRGADETQYF. The CDR3, as DNA: TGTGCCATCAGTGAGTCACGGGGGGCCGACGAGACCCAGTACTTC.

The chain carries TRBV18 and TRBJ2-3; D unclear. The V end lost 6 bases, the J end lost 6 bases, and 19 bases lay between the germline ends. The CDR3 spans 15 residues. The germline V gene has CDR1 KGHSH and CDR2 LQKENI. The CDR3 nucleotides are TGTGCCAGCTCCCAGGCGCGAATCCCGATGGATACGCAGTATTTT. It encodes CASSQARIPMDTQYF.